The 17 T cell receptor beta chains below come from one sample, sequenced in a study of blood T cells in healthy people across ages. PCR was performed a second time for about 7 to 12 cycles using a sample-barcoded 5' primer and a J-beta primer mix. A single record per CDR3 protein comes from TCRdb applying MiXCR to the 5' RACE reads. This table holds around 320,000 distinct CDR3 sequences, 25% to 30% found once. Input material: blood. Source of these receptors: a woman aged 70-85 years in good health.

CDR3 DNA sequence: TGTGCCAGTAGTACCTACCCCGGACTAGCTGAAGAGACCCAGTACTTC. This sequence encodes CASSTYPGLAEETQYF. The J gene is TRBJ2-5, the V gene TRBV19; TRBD2 agrees at 8 bases. The CDR3 contains 16 residues. Trimming removed 4 bases from V and 3 bases from J; junction bases left unmatched: 10. CDR1 is LNHDA and CDR2 is SQIVND in the germline V gene (reference sequence).

This clonotype was counted a few times. V is TRBV4-3 and J is TRBJ1-6; TRBD1 matches 11 bases. Germline V CDR1 and CDR2: LGHNA, YSLEER. Trimming took 1 base from V and 9 from J; bases not matched to a gene: 8. The CDR3 is 17 amino acids. The CDR3 DNA is TGCGCCAGCAGCCAAGCATCAAAGGGGACAGGGGGTTCACCCCTCCACTTT. It translates to CASSQASKGTGGSPLHF.

This clonotype has a handful of counts. The chain links TRBV29-1 to TRBJ1-2; a weak D match, TRBD1 (6 bases). V was shortened by 3 bases and J by 7 bases, with 18 bases between the two germline ends. The germline V gene encodes CDR1 SQVTM and CDR2 ANQGSEA. The CDR3 extends over 14 amino acids. The CDR3 reads CSVETAAGAIGYTF. For the CDR3, the DNA is TGCAGCGTTGAGACCGCTGCAGGGGCTATTGGCTACACCTTC. Together with reference TRBV29-1 and TRBJ1-2, the CDR3 gives the full variable domain: SAVISQKPSRDICQRGTSLTIQCQVDSQVTMMFWYRQQPGQSLTLIATANQGSEATYESGFVIDKFPISRPNLTFSTLTVSNMSPEDSSIYLCSVETAAGAIGYTFGSGTRLTVV.

J is TRBJ2-2 and V is TRBV29-1, with 9 positions matching TRBD1. Germline V gene sequence: CDR1 SQVTM, CDR2 ANQGSEA. The length of the CDR3 is 14 residues. J lost 6 bases, V lost 4 bases, and 6 bases had no gene match. CDR3 region: CSVGLGTGSGELFF. For the CDR3, the DNA is TGCAGCGTTGGACTCGGGACAGGGTCCGGGGAGCTGTTTTTT.

This clonotype has just one count. This chain joins TRBV12-3 or TRBV12-4 and TRBJ2-3, with D uncertain. The CDR3 totals 12 residues. V lost 4 bases to trimming and J lost 4 bases, with 6 bases between them. The CDR3: CASSSKADTQYF. The CDR3 nucleotides read TGTGCCAGCAGTTCCAAAGCAGATACGCAGTATTTT.

This clonotype was picked up a small number of times. The chain uses TRBV24-1 and TRBJ2-2; a possible D gene is TRBD2 (6 bases). Germline CDR1 KGHDR, CDR2 SFDVKD. Trimming took off 2 bases at V and 1 base at J, with 16 bases between the two ends. The CDR3 runs 18 residues. The CDR3 nucleotides are TGTGCCACCAGTGATTCGAGGGGTCCGGGACTGAACACCGGGGAGCTGTTTTTT. Protein: CATSDSRGPGLNTGELFF.

This clonotype came up a few times. The chain employs TRBV10-3 and TRBJ2-5; D remains ambiguous. Germline V gene sequence: CDR1 ENHRY, CDR2 SYGVKD. The CDR3 is made up of 13 amino acids. Trimming pared 2 bases from V and 3 bases from J, leaving 7 bases between. The CDR3 protein is CAISEVSEETQYF. In DNA form, the CDR3 reads TGTGCCATCAGTGAGGTGTCAGAAGAGACCCAGTACTTC.

This chain uses TRBV20-1 with TRBJ2-5, with D unclear. The V and J ends lost 1 base and 4 bases respectively, with 16 bases between them. Germline assignment: CDR1 DFQATT and CDR2 SNEGSKA (reference sequence). This CDR3 has 15 residues. CDR3 in amino acids: CSARARQTPGETQYF. Here the CDR3 DNA reads TGCAGTGCTAGAGCCCGTCAAACCCCTGGAGAGACCCAGTACTTC.

This chain joins TRBV12-3 or TRBV12-4 and TRBJ1-2; 10 nucleotides line up with TRBD1. The CDR3 is 14 amino acids. The V gene end was trimmed by 6 bases and the J gene end by 5 bases; junction bases not matched to a gene: 6. The CDR3: CASRTTGQGYGYTF. The CDR3 nucleotides read TGTGCCAGCAGGACCACGGGACAGGGGTATGGCTACACCTTC.

The chain joins TRBV20-1 to TRBJ1-3; TRBD1 aligns across 7 bases. The CDR3 runs 13 residues. The germline V gene encodes CDR1 DFQATT and CDR2 SNEGSKA (reference sequence). V shed 6 bases, J shed 4 bases, and the junction held 6 bases outside the gene matches. The CDR3 DNA reads as TGCAGTGCATCTCAGGGGGGAGGAAACACCATATATTTT. Its protein is CSASQGGGNTIYF.

The table lists this clonotype with a count of one. J is TRBJ2-2 and V is TRBV24-1; 7 bases map to TRBD1. The CDR3 loop spans 17 amino acids. Germline CDR1 KGHDR, CDR2 SFDVKD. With 0 bases clipped from V and 3 bases from J, the junction kept 6 bases outside the gene matches. This chain's CDR3 is CATSDLQRTGDTGELFF. The CDR3 DNA reads as TGTGCCACCAGTGATTTGCAAAGGACAGGTGACACCGGGGAGCTGTTTTTT.

This chain uses TRBV7-3 with TRBJ2-5, with D possibly matching TRBD2 (5 bases). Near its end, the DNA agrees better with TRBJ2-1, so the J call may be wrong. CDR1 is SGHTA and CDR2 is FQGTGA in the germline V gene. This CDR3 contains 14 residues. The CDR3 sequence: CASSLTDRGNEQFF. The CDR3 DNA reads TGTGCCAGCAGCTTAACTGACCGAGGGAATGAGCAGTTCTTC.

This clonotype has just a few counts. The germline gene is not matched at one end of the junction; a read error may be the cause. The chain recombines TRBV7-7 with TRBJ2-5; 7 positions agree with TRBD2. From germline, CDR1 is SSHAT and CDR2 FNYEAQ (reference sequence). The length of the CDR3 is 13 residues. The CDR3 nucleotides read TGTGCTAGCAGCTCTCGACTAGCAGAGACCCAGTACTTC. Translation gives CASSSRLAETQYF.

V is TRBV4-3 and J is TRBJ2-4; 11 positions agree with TRBD2. The CDR3 is 16 amino acids. Germline CDR1 LGHNA, CDR2 YSLEER. V shed 1 base and J 2 bases; nucleotides not matched to a gene: 1. The CDR3 DNA reads as TGCGCCAGCAGCCAAGCGACTAGCGGGACCAAAAACATTCAGTACTTC. It translates to CASSQATSGTKNIQYF.

Only a few counts were recorded for this clonotype. The rearrangement uses TRBV10-3 and TRBJ1-5; 7 bases fit TRBD1. V lost 8 bases to trimming and J lost 4 bases; unmatched junction nucleotides: 2. The germline V gene has CDR1 ENHRY and CDR2 SYGVKD. The CDR3 runs to 12 residues. The CDR3 coding sequence is TGTGCCATCGCACAGGGGAATCAGCCCCAGCATTTT. This sequence encodes CAIAQGNQPQHF.

This chain connects TRBV27 to TRBJ2-5; 14 bases agree with TRBD2. Gene TRBJ2-1 matches the end of the DNA better, so the J call may be wrong. This CDR3 spans 15 amino acids. Germline V gives CDR1 MNHEY, CDR2 SMNVEV (reference sequence). The CDR3 DNA reads TGTGCCAGCAGTTTCCGGACTAGCGGGAGGAGTGAGCAGTTCTTC. It translates to CASSFRTSGRSEQFF.

The genes are TRBV5-6 and TRBJ2-1; the match to TRBD2 covers 10 bases. Germline CDR1 and CDR2: SGHDT and YYEEEE. The CDR3 has 13 residues. Trimming at V came to 7 bases and at J to 5 bases, leaving 3 bases not matched to a gene. The CDR3 bases are TGTGCCAGCGGACTAGCGGACCACAATGAGCAGTTCTTC. Its translation: CASGLADHNEQFF. Combining the CDR3 with reference TRBV5-6 and TRBJ2-1 gives the whole variable domain DAGVTQSPTHLIKTRGQQVTLRCSPKSGHDTVSWYQQALGQGPQFIFQYYEEEERQRGNFPDRFSGHQFPNYSSELNVNALLLGDSALYLCASGLADHNEQFFGPGTRLTVL.